The 13 T cell receptor beta chains given below trace back to one sample, sequenced in a study of beta chain features in type 1 diabetes. Study-wide points: A moderate, significant TCRB CDR3 shortening appeared in type 1 diabetes across four CD4+ subsets.

The antigens of these receptors remain unknown. Sequenced material consisted of expressed TCRB transcripts (all of the isolated RNA was reverse transcribed). The method was immunoSEQ multiplex PCR; TCRdb's version includes in-frame clones alone and lacks a portion of them. The repertoire holds about 160,000 clones, with around 8.4% as singletons. Specimen: central memory CD4+ T cells from blood. The receptors originated from a woman aged 18-30 years with type 1 diabetes.

This clone was detected a few times. V usage is TRBV4-3 and J usage is TRBJ2-5, with TRBD1 matching over 7 bases. The CDR3 is 13 residues long. Germline V gene lookup returns CDR1 LGHNA and CDR2 YSLEER. The ends lost 3 bases at V and 2 bases at J; junction bases unmatched: 0. The CDR3 is CASSQTGQETQYF. For the CDR3, the DNA is TGCGCCAGCAGCCAGACAGGGCAAGAGACCCAGTACTTC.

The J gene is TRBJ1-4, the V gene TRBV7-2, with D perhaps TRBD1 (6 bases). Germline assignment: CDR1 SGHTA and CDR2 FQGNSA. Trimming left V 4 bases short and J 5 bases short, with 14 bases between. This CDR3 has 15 amino acids. CDR3 bases: TGTGCCAGCAGCTCCTCGACAGGCACAAATGAAAAACTGTTTTTT. This encodes CASSSSTGTNEKLFF.

This clone was detected a few times. This CDR3 reads CASSQLGTSGRFYEQFF. DNA of the CDR3: TGTGCCAGCAGCCAATTGGGGACTAGCGGGAGGTTTTATGAGCAGTTCTTC. This sequence joins TRBV14 and TRBJ2-1; 15 nucleotides line up with TRBD2. The germline V gene has CDR1 SGHDN and CDR2 FVKESK. The CDR3 is made up of 17 amino acids. The junction had 7 bases not matched to a gene; V was cut back by 2 bases and J by 8 bases. Looking up the rest from reference TRBV14 and TRBJ2-1 gives the full variable domain: EAGVTQFPSHSVIEKGQTVTLRCDPISGHDNLYWYRRVMGKEIKFLLHFVKESKQDESGMPNNRFLAERTGGTYSTLKVQPAELEDSGVYFCASSQLGTSGRFYEQFFGPGTRLTVL.

This clone was counted between two and nine times. The genes are TRBV5-1 and TRBJ2-7; 8 nucleotides align to TRBD1. This CDR3 region has 14 residues. V gave up 3 bases and J gave up 5 bases; unmatched junction bases: 7. Germline loops: CDR1 SGHRS, CDR2 YFSETQ. CDR3 in DNA: TGCGCCAGCAGCTCCGGGACAGGCTCGGACGAGCAGTACTTC. Encoded protein: CASSSGTGSDEQYF. Filled out from reference TRBV5-1 and TRBJ2-7, the complete variable domain reads KAGVTQTPRYLIKTRGQQVTLSCSPISGHRSVSWYQQTPGQGLQFLFEYFSETQRNKGNFPGRFSGRQFSNSRSEMNVSTLELGDSALYLCASSSGTGSDEQYFGPGTRLTVT.

Within the sample, this clone is medium-sized. The CDR3 DNA reads TGTGCCAGCAGCCAAGGCGTGACTAGCGAGGGCGGGGAGCTGTTTTTT. Protein sequence: CASSQGVTSEGGELFF. The rearrangement uses TRBV4-2 and TRBJ2-2, with TRBD2 matching 8 bases. The CDR3 consists of 16 residues. V was pared by 1 base and J by 7 bases, with 8 bases of the junction left unmatched. The germline gives CDR1 LGHNA, CDR2 YNFKEQ.

This clone was recorded at least ten times. V usage is TRBV5-8 and J usage is TRBJ2-5; no reliable D call. Trimming removed 4 bases from V and 5 bases from J, with 9 bases in between. The length of the CDR3 is 12 residues. In germline, CDR1 is SGHTS, CDR2 YDEGEE. The CDR3 DNA reads as TGTGCCAGCAGCGTGGCCCGGGAGACCCAGTACTTC. The encoded protein is CASSVARETQYF.

In this sample, this clone turned up a few times. This sequence joins TRBV7-8 and TRBJ2-3, with 9 bases aligning to TRBD2. Germline V gene sequence: CDR1 SGHVS, CDR2 FQNEAQ. The CDR3 is 17 residues long. Trimming removed 1 base from V and 0 bases from J; junction bases left unmatched: 5. For the CDR3, the DNA is TGTGCCAGCAGCTTAGTAGGACTAGCGCGGAGCACAGATACGCAGTATTTT. It is translated as CASSLVGLARSTDTQYF. Full variable domain (missing parts from reference TRBV7-8 and TRBJ2-3): GAGVSQSPRYKVAKRGQDVALRCDPISGHVSLFWYQQALGQGPEFLTYFQNEAQLDKSGLPSDRFFAERPEGSVSTLKIQRTQQEDSAVYLCASSLVGLARSTDTQYFGPGTRLTVL.

The chain has TRBV7-2 and TRBJ1-1; D is unresolved. This CDR3 has 13 residues. V lost 0 bases to trimming and J lost 7 bases, with 9 bases between them. CDR1 SGHTA and CDR2 FQGNSA come from the germline V gene. CDR3 residues: CASSLAVRNEAFF. CDR3 DNA sequence: TGTGCCAGCAGCTTAGCAGTGAGGAATGAAGCTTTCTTT.

This clone was detected only a few times. The chain couples TRBV5-4 to TRBJ2-1, with 7 nucleotides matching TRBD1. The CDR3 has 14 residues. Trimming cost V 3 bases and J 9 bases; bases outside gene matches: 9. CDR1 is SGHNT, CDR2 YYREEE, per germline (reference sequence). The CDR3 nucleotides are TGTGCCAGCAGCTCTAAGGACAGGTTAGTTGAGCAGTTCTTC. Its protein product is CASSSKDRLVEQFF. The variable domain in full, completed from reference TRBV5-4 and TRBJ2-1, reads ETGVTQSPTHLIKTRGQQVTLRCSSQSGHNTVSWYQQALGQGPQFIFQYYREEENGRGNFPPRFSGLQFPNYSSELNVNALELDDSALYLCASSSKDRLVEQFFGPGTRLTVL.

The chain uses TRBV29-1 and TRBJ2-1; 8 bases map to TRBD2. Germline CDR1 and CDR2: SQVTM and ANQGSEA. CDR3 length: 14 residues. The J segment lost 4 bases and the V segment lost 6 bases, leaving 8 bases of the junction unmatched. The CDR3 sequence: CSVFSAGGYNEQFF. CDR3 in DNA: TGCAGCGTCTTCTCGGCGGGAGGTTACAATGAGCAGTTCTTC.

This CDR3 is CASSFLRELAETQYF. CDR3 bases: TGTGCCAGCAGTTTCCTCAGGGAATTGGCGGAGACCCAGTACTTC. The chain recombines TRBV6-5 with TRBJ2-5; possibly TRBD1 for D (5 bases). CDR3 length: 15 amino acids. CDR1 is MNHEY, CDR2 SVGAGI, per germline. The V and J ends lost 4 bases and 5 bases respectively, with 17 bases between them.

Note on this clone: This sequence may be a read error, since a much larger clone differs from it by one base. V gene TRBV7-3 combines with J gene TRBJ2-3, with TRBD2 matching over 8 bases. With 3 bases clipped from V and 1 base from J, the junction kept 3 bases outside the gene matches. Germline CDR1 and CDR2: SGHTA and FQGTGA. The CDR3 runs to 15 residues. DNA of the CDR3: TGTGCCAGCAGCTTCGTGACTAGCGGCACAGATACGCAGTATTTT. This translates into CASSFVTSGTDTQYF.

This clone was seen more than once but under ten times. The chain is built from TRBV9 and TRBJ1-6, with 8 bases that match TRBD1. With V trimmed by 4 bases and J by 7 bases, 7 bases remained unmatched. The CDR3 loop spans 15 amino acids. Germline CDR1 and CDR2: SGDLS and YYNGEE. The CDR3 reads CASSTQAGGNSPLHF. CDR3 nucleotide sequence: TGTGCCAGCAGCACCCAAGCAGGGGGCAATTCACCCCTCCACTTT.